The rows below give T cell receptor beta chains drawn from one sample of a study of shared clonotypes between healthy human individuals. Profiling relied on immunoSEQ multiplex PCR, and the TCRdb table lists in-frame clones only, not all of them. The data contain some 2.3 million clones, 90% to 95% of them seen just once; the ten biggest clones take up around 0.4%. The sample taken for sequencing was naive CD4+ T cells from PBMCs. The source of these receptors is a man younger than 35 in good health. Some clones in this sample may be carry-over from other donors' samples. The CDR3 runs from the conserved cysteine through the conserved F or W.

V: TRBV6-5
J: TRBJ2-2
CDR3: CASSFRRRDTGELFF

V: TRBV7-9
J: TRBJ1-2
CDR3: CASSRPFDGGYTF

V: TRBV5-1
J: TRBJ2-5
CDR3: CASSFYGTSGSGETQYF

V: TRBV18
J: TRBJ1-4
CDR3: CASSLPGPTNEKLFF

V: TRBV9
J: TRBJ2-3
CDR3: CASSIHRVRGTDTQYF

V: TRBV5-1
J: TRBJ2-3
CDR3: CASSSGGTGGKDTQYF

V: TRBV20-1
J: TRBJ2-1
CDR3: CSVIGNEQFF

V: TRBV4-2
J: TRBJ2-1
CDR3: CASSQGLLLPRGEQFF

V: TRBV6-1
J: TRBJ2-5
CDR3: CASSERVRVWQETQYF

V: TRBV27
J: TRBJ1-1
CDR3: CASSLGVSMNTEAFF

V: TRBV2
J: TRBJ1-4
CDR3: CASSSGGLLRREKLFF

V: TRBV6-5
J: TRBJ2-7
CDR3: CASGLRGQGYEQYF

V: TRBV9
J: TRBJ2-5
CDR3: CASSEAPAGAGETQYF

V: TRBV2
J: TRBJ2-5
CDR3: CASSEIMGQETQYF

V: TRBV7-2
J: TRBJ2-2
CDR3: CASSLQRDTTGELFF

V: TRBV5-1
J: TRBJ2-5
CDR3: CASSFTLAESQETQYF

V: TRBV7-7
J: TRBJ2-2
CDR3: CASSGNPGGTGELFF

V: TRBV28
J: TRBJ2-5
CDR3: CASGPQETQYF

V: TRBV7-2
J: TRBJ2-7
CDR3: CASSWGRAAEQYF

V: TRBV9
J: TRBJ2-7
CDR3: CASSVALAGGLGEQYF

V: TRBV5-4
J: TRBJ2-5
CDR3: CASSLGHSSGETQYF

V: TRBV5-4
J: TRBJ2-5
CDR3: CASSLDRRETQYF

V: TRBV7-2
J: TRBJ2-1
CDR3: CASSLMWDPYNEQFF

V: TRBV29-1
J: TRBJ1-4
CDR3: CSVGTGGEKLFF

V: TRBV14
J: TRBJ2-1
CDR3: CASSQDGGRFF

V: TRBV27
J: TRBJ2-1
CDR3: CASRTGTGDFGNEQFF

V: TRBV7-2
J: TRBJ1-3
CDR3: CASSLDGGSRNTIYF

V: TRBV25-1
J: TRBJ2-3
CDR3: CASSRLGGFADTQYF

V: TRBV29-1
J: TRBJ2-5
CDR3: CSVLQGLQETQYF

V: TRBV7-9
J: TRBJ2-7
CDR3: CASSRQPSGSYEQYF

V: TRBV19
J: TRBJ2-1
CDR3: CASSIVGRANYNEQFF

V: TRBV5-1
J: TRBJ2-1
CDR3: CASRIGGNNNEQFF

V: TRBV5-1
J: TRBJ2-7
CDR3: CASSPPRRVHEQYF

V: TRBV30
J: TRBJ2-7
CDR3: CASSRGGPYEQYF

V: TRBV25-1
J: TRBJ2-7
CDR3: CASRSNPGQRVPGYEQYF

V: TRBV6-6
J: TRBJ2-2
CDR3: CASSYRDRGRELFF

V: TRBV19
J: TRBJ1-5
CDR3: CASSIRGDQPQHF

V: TRBV2
J: TRBJ1-1
CDR3: CANHRDREDTEAFF

V: TRBV9
J: TRBJ1-2
CDR3: CASSDLGGNGGYTF

V: TRBV29-1
J: TRBJ1-1
CDR3: CSARRGRGTEAFF

V: TRBV5-1
J: TRBJ2-7
CDR3: CASSLDLRGQYF

V: TRBV11-2
J: TRBJ2-7
CDR3: CASSLVRTGNEQYF

V: TRBV2
J: TRBJ2-7
CDR3: CASSSGQTYEQYF

V: TRBV19
J: TRBJ1-5
CDR3: CASSTPGQRGDQPQHF

V: TRBV4-1
J: TRBJ2-2
CDR3: CASSPVAGGISNTGELFF

V: TRBV7-2
J: TRBJ1-1
CDR3: CASSLGFRGPLMNTEAFF

V: TRBV19
J: TRBJ1-1
CDR3: CASSPPPGRKMNTEAFF

V: TRBV14
J: TRBJ1-1
CDR3: CASSHSTVPNTEAFF